These 3 T cell receptor beta chains originate from one sample sequenced in a study of CD8 T cells in Susac syndrome. Random hexamers were used to reverse transcribe an amount of about 0.45 to 1 ug RNA. Each CDR3 protein gets one entry after TCRdb re-called the immunoSEQ multiplex PCR reads with MiXCR. The sample carries roughly 150,000 distinct CDR3 sequences, approximately 94% recorded once. The specimen sequenced was CD4+ T cells from PBMCs. The receptors shown here come from a human donor with multiple sclerosis.

The chain joins TRBV5-1 to TRBJ2-1; D not certain. CDR3 length: 14 amino acids. Germline CDR1 reads SGHRS; CDR2 reads YFSETQ. Trimming took 5 bases from V and 8 from J, leaving 17 bases between them. CDR3 sequence reads: CASRVTWAVHEQFF. The DNA for the CDR3 is TGCGCCAGCAGGGTGACCTGGGCCGTGCATGAGCAGTTCTTC.

This sequence joins TRBV3-1 and TRBJ2-4; 10 bases are shared with TRBD2. Losses at the gene ends were 4 bases for V and 9 bases for J; bases not matched to a gene: 6. Germline V gives CDR1 LGHDT, CDR2 YNNKEL (reference sequence). The CDR3 spans 14 residues. The CDR3 region has the DNA TGTGCCAGCAGCCCCCTAGCGGGAGCCGGCATTCAGTACTTC. Residues: CASSPLAGAGIQYF.

The V gene is TRBV18, the J gene TRBJ1-3, with D perhaps matching TRBD1 (5 bases). CDR1 is KGHSH and CDR2 is LQKENI in the germline V gene. The CDR3 has 15 amino acids. V was pared by 4 bases and J by 0 bases, with 10 bases between. The CDR3 protein is CASSQGHPSGNTIYF. The CDR3 DNA follows: TGTGCCAGCTCACAAGGACATCCCTCTGGAAACACCATATATTTT.